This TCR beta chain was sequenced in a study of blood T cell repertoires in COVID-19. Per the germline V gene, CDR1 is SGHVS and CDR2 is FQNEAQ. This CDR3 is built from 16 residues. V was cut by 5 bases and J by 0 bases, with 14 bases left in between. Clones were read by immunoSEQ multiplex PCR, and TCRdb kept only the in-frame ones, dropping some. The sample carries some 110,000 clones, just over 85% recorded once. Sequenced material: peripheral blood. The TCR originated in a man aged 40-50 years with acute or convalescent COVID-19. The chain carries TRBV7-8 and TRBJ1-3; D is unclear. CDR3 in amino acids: CASSTGLTSSGNTIYF. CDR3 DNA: TGTGCCAGCAGCACGGGTCTGACCAGCTCTGGAAACACCATATATTTT.